Each of the 13 T cell receptor beta chains below was sequenced from the same sample in a study of long-term antiretroviral therapy in people with HIV. A v3.0 immunoSEQ assay was performed at survey level. Data came from immunoSEQ multiplex PCR; TCRdb stores just in-frame clones and leaves some out. The sample lists tens of thousands of clones, 75% to 95% occurring once. The sample in question was unsorted PBMCs, obtained more than 5 years after starting antiretroviral therapy. These receptors originate from a woman between 40 and 55 years old with HIV.

The gene calls are TRBV2 and TRBJ2-3; 9 nucleotides line up with TRBD2. V lost 1 base and J lost 6; bases outside the gene matches: 8. The CDR3 is 16 residues long. The V gene's germline CDR1 is SNHLY and CDR2 FYNNEI. The CDR3 sequence is CASSEGLAGMLDTQYF. CDR3 sequence (DNA): TGTGCCAGCAGTGAAGGCCTAGCGGGGATGTTGGATACGCAGTATTTT.

This chain connects TRBV30 to TRBJ1-1; D might be TRBD1 (6 bases). Germline values: CDR1 GTSNPN, CDR2 SVGIG (reference sequence). The V gene lost 3 bases and the J gene lost 1 base, with 9 bases spanning the gap. The CDR3 is 13 amino acids. CDR3 in DNA: TGTGCCTGGAGCAAAGGGGGGAACACTGAAGCTTTCTTT. Its protein is CAWSKGGNTEAFF.

In this sample, this clone turned up once. This chain joins TRBV6-5 and TRBJ1-2; no clear D. The CDR3 is 12 residues long. Germline CDR1 reads MNHEY; CDR2 reads SVGAGI. Written as DNA, the CDR3 is TGTGCTACGTGGCTGGCCCCCTATGGCTACACCTTC. Residues: CATWLAPYGYTF.

The chain employs TRBV11-3 and TRBJ2-4, with a possible D match to TRBD2 (6 bases). Germline CDR1 and CDR2: SGHNT and YENEEA. The CDR3 runs 16 residues. The germline V and J ends were trimmed by 0 bases and 9 bases, with 18 bases remaining between them. Here the CDR3 DNA reads TGTGCCAGCAGCTTAGACTCGGGAGCCCTAAGGGGCATTCAGTACTTC. Translating gives CASSLDSGALRGIQYF. The variable domain in full, completed from reference TRBV11-3 and TRBJ2-4, reads EAGVVQSPRYKIIEKKQPVAFWCNPISGHNTLYWYLQNLGQGPELLIRYENEEAVDDSQLPKDRFSAERLKGVDSTLKIQPAELGDSAVYLCASSLDSGALRGIQYFGAGTRLSVL.

This clone turned up a few times. This chain joins TRBV19 and TRBJ2-7; D ambiguous. CDR3 size: 15 residues. V lost 3 bases and J lost 2, with 14 bases in between. Per germline, CDR1 LNHDA and CDR2 SQIVND (reference sequence). This CDR3 is CASSITVSAPYEQYF. DNA for the CDR3: TGTGCCAGTAGTATTACAGTTTCTGCACCCTACGAGCAGTACTTC.

The rearrangement links TRBV30 to TRBJ2-7; possibly TRBD1 for D (6 bases). The germline V gene encodes CDR1 GTSNPN and CDR2 SVGIG (reference sequence). The CDR3 has 13 amino acids. V lost 5 bases and J lost 7, with 18 bases in between. The CDR3 sequence: CAWQEIVQGEQYF. In DNA form, the CDR3 reads TGTGCCTGGCAAGAGATCGTTCAGGGGGAGCAGTACTTC.

Only one count was recorded for this clone. V gene TRBV5-8 combines with J gene TRBJ2-2, with D possibly TRBD1 on 5 matching bases. Trimming cost V 4 bases and J 6 bases, with 13 bases left between them. Germline-derived CDR1 and CDR2 are SGHTS and YDEGEE. The CDR3 spans 14 residues. The CDR3 sequence: CASSARVGAGELFF. Written as DNA, the CDR3 is TGTGCCAGCAGCGCCAGGGTGGGCGCCGGGGAGCTGTTTTTT.

This rearrangement joins TRBV5-1 to TRBJ1-1; no clear D gene. V lost 2 bases to trimming and J lost 1 base, with 12 bases between them. The CDR3 has 15 residues. From germline, CDR1 is SGHRS and CDR2 YFSETQ. The CDR3 DNA follows: TGCGCCAGCAGCTTCCCCGGTGTAAAGAACACTGAAGCTTTCTTT. Residues: CASSFPGVKNTEAFF. Looking up the rest from reference TRBV5-1 and TRBJ1-1 gives the full variable domain: KAGVTQTPRYLIKTRGQQVTLSCSPISGHRSVSWYQQTPGQGLQFLFEYFSETQRNKGNFPGRFSGRQFSNSRSEMNVSTLELGDSALYLCASSFPGVKNTEAFFGQGTRLTVV.

This clone was picked up one time. The gene calls are TRBV27 and TRBJ2-3; D gene uncertain. V was trimmed by 4 bases and J by 7 bases, leaving 6 bases between them. Germline V gene data show CDR1 as MNHEY and CDR2 as SMNVEV (reference sequence). CDR3 length: 11 amino acids. CDR3 DNA sequence: TGTGCCAGCAGTTGGCGGAATACGCAGTATTTT. The encoded protein is CASSWRNTQYF.

This clone showed up just a few times. The genes are TRBV30 and TRBJ1-2; D not certain. Germline CDR1 is GTSNPN and CDR2 is SVGIG (reference sequence). This CDR3 comprises 14 residues. V lost 3 bases, J lost 5 bases, and 16 bases lay in between. The CDR3 bases are TGTGCCTGGAGCTCCCGATCCTACGTTTATGGCTACACCTTC. Its protein product is CAWSSRSYVYGYTF. Full variable domain (missing parts from reference TRBV30 and TRBJ1-2): SQTIHQWPATLVQPVGSPLSLECTVEGTSNPNLYWYRQAAGRGLQLLFYSVGIGQISSEVPQNLSASRPQDRQFILSSKKLLLSDSGFYLCAWSSRSYVYGYTFGSGTRLTVV.

This rearrangement joins TRBV5-1 to TRBJ2-1; TRBD2 agrees at 7 bases. J lost 9 bases, V lost 1 base, and 16 bases had no gene match. CDR1 SGHRS and CDR2 YFSETQ come from the germline V gene. The CDR3 sequence is 17 residues long. This CDR3 is CASSLRGESGIRTEQFF. CDR3 DNA sequence: TGCGCCAGCAGCTTGAGAGGCGAAAGCGGGATTCGGACTGAGCAGTTCTTC.

In its sample, this clone was seen a few times. This chain links TRBV5-1 with TRBJ2-3; 11 bases are a match to TRBD2. Germline V gives CDR1 SGHRS, CDR2 YFSETQ. The CDR3 is made up of 14 amino acids. Trimming removed 9 bases from V and 0 bases from J; junction bases left unmatched: 3. CDR3 region: CATRLAGSTDTQYF. The DNA for the CDR3 is TGCGCCACCAGACTAGCGGGGAGCACAGATACGCAGTATTTT.

The CDR3 spells CASSQERGTGELFF. The CDR3 region has the DNA TGTGCCAGCAGCCAAGAGCGGGGCACCGGGGAGCTGTTTTTT. The chain employs TRBV4-2 and TRBJ2-2; possibly TRBD2 for D (6 bases). Trimming left V 0 bases short and J 4 bases short, with 6 bases between. This CDR3 spans 14 amino acids. Germline assignment: CDR1 LGHNA and CDR2 YNFKEQ.